One and the same sample provided the 29 T cell receptor beta chains below, sequenced in a study of T cells in localized non-small cell lung cancer (dated by TCRdb to 2019 to 2021). Library construction relied on the immunoSEQ multiplex PCR assay. TCRdb provides this immuneACCESS table in a form limited to in-frame rearrangements. Some clones are lacking; in checked studies, under half of them reflect an unresolved V gene, and why the rest are absent is not known. For this sample the table gives fewer than 13,000 clones, of which nearly 50% were detected only once. The ten most abundant clones make up approximately 4.2% of the sample. The material sequenced was lymph node tissue, taken before any cancer treatment. The receptor set was obtained from a woman aged 35-70 years with stage II squamous cell lung carcinoma.

The rearrangement joins TRBV28 to TRBJ2-2; 9 bases match TRBD1. The CDR3 loop spans 18 amino acids. Germline values: CDR1 MDHEN, CDR2 SYDVKM. V was clipped by 7 bases and J by 0 bases; unmatched bases: 12. This CDR3 is CASTFSLRTGANTGELFF. The CDR3 DNA reads TGTGCCAGCACTTTTTCGCTTCGGACAGGGGCGAACACCGGGGAGCTGTTTTTT.

This clone was detected once. This sequence joins TRBV18 and TRBJ2-2; perhaps D is TRBD1 or TRBD2 (5 bases each). The germline V gene encodes CDR1 KGHSH and CDR2 LQKENI. The CDR3 runs 14 residues. V gave up 3 bases and J gave up 7 bases, with 12 bases separating them. The CDR3 sequence: CASSPLQGVGELFF. As DNA, the CDR3 is TGTGCCAGCTCACCCCTCCAGGGAGTCGGGGAGCTGTTTTTT. The full variable domain, with the rest looked up from reference TRBV18 and TRBJ2-2, is NAGVMQNPRHLVRRRGQEARLRCSPMKGHSHVYWYRQLPEEGLKFMVYLQKENIIDESGMPKERFSAEFPKEGPSILRIQQVVRGDSAAYFCASSPLQGVGELFFGEGSRLTVL.

This chain uses TRBV2 with TRBJ2-3; 7 bases map to TRBD1. After removal of 2 bases from V and 2 bases from J, the junction contained 4 bases not matched to a gene. Germline V gene lookup returns CDR1 SNHLY and CDR2 FYNNEI. The CDR3 totals 15 residues. The CDR3 sequence: CASSEPRGTTDTQYF. The CDR3 coding sequence is TGTGCCAGCAGTGAACCCAGGGGGACCACAGATACGCAGTATTTT.

The chain employs TRBV9 and TRBJ2-1; 9 bases are a match to TRBD2. V gave up 5 bases and J gave up 2 bases; unmatched junction bases: 5. The CDR3 sequence is 15 residues long. CDR1 and CDR2 from the germline V gene are SGDLS and YYNGEE. In DNA, the CDR3 is TGTGCCAGCAGTAAAGCGGGAGGTGCCTACAATGAGCAGTTCTTC. The encoded protein is CASSKAGGAYNEQFF.

J is TRBJ2-2 and V is TRBV5-1; TRBD1 might be the D (6 bases). The CDR3 spans 15 residues. Trimming took off 4 bases at V and 2 bases at J, with 12 bases between the two ends. Germline V gives CDR1 SGHRS, CDR2 YFSETQ. For the CDR3, the DNA is TGCGCCAGCAGCCCCCTGGACAGAAACACCGGGGAGCTGTTTTTT. It is translated as CASSPLDRNTGELFF.

This clone showed up just once. This sequence joins TRBV5-1 and TRBJ1-2; 8 nucleotides match TRBD1. Germline V lookup: CDR1 SGHRS, CDR2 YFSETQ. The trim removed 4 bases at V and 1 base at J, leaving 9 bases unmatched. This CDR3 has 16 residues. The CDR3 region is CASSRMTGAGNYGYTF. The CDR3 bases are TGCGCCAGCAGCCGGATGACAGGGGCCGGTAACTATGGCTACACCTTC.

This clone has a handful of counts. For the CDR3, the DNA is TGTGCCAGCAGCCGGACTAGCGGGGGATTCACAGATACGCAGTATTTT. It is translated as CASSRTSGGFTDTQYF. The chain recombines TRBV11-3 with TRBJ2-3; 13 bases fit TRBD2. The germline V gene encodes CDR1 SGHNT and CDR2 YENEEA. The V gene end was trimmed by 5 bases and the J gene end by 2 bases; junction bases not matched to a gene: 4. The CDR3 is 16 residues long.

V is TRBV10-2 and J is TRBJ2-1, with TRBD2 matching over 9 bases. The CDR3 consists of 17 residues. From germline, CDR1 is WSHSY and CDR2 SAAADI. J was trimmed by 1 base and V by 3 bases; bases with no gene match: 7. The CDR3 region has the DNA TGCGCCAGCAGTGACCCTAGCGGGGATAAGTCCTACAATGAGCAGTTCTTC. Translated: CASSDPSGDKSYNEQFF.

V usage is TRBV2 and J usage is TRBJ2-3; D possibly uses TRBD1 or TRBD2 (5 bases each). V dropped 4 bases and J dropped 7 bases, with 9 bases sitting between them. This CDR3 spans 12 amino acids. The germline V gene encodes CDR1 SNHLY and CDR2 FYNNEI. The CDR3 DNA sequence: TGTGCCAGCAGTGGAGGGGAAAATACGCAGTATTTT. Residues: CASSGGENTQYF.

The gene calls are TRBV15 and TRBJ2-1; 7 nucleotides line up with TRBD1. The germline CDR1 and CDR2 sequences are LNHNV and YYDKDF (reference sequence). V shed 4 bases, J shed 6 bases, and the junction held 9 bases outside the gene matches. This CDR3 is built from 15 residues. In nucleotides, the CDR3 is TGTGCCACCAGCATCCGTCGGGACAGCCCCAATGAGCAGTTCTTC. It encodes CATSIRRDSPNEQFF. Full variable domain (outside the CDR3, taken from reference TRBV15 and TRBJ2-1): DAMVIQNPRYQVTQFGKPVTLSCSQTLNHNVMYWYQQKSSQAPKLLFHYYDKDFNNEADTPDNFQSRRPNTSFCFLDIRSPGLGDTAMYLCATSIRRDSPNEQFFGPGTRLTVL.

V is TRBV19 and J is TRBJ1-2; maybe TRBD1 (5 bases). The CDR3 runs to 18 residues. Germline V gene lookup returns CDR1 LNHDA and CDR2 SQIVND (reference sequence). The ends were cut back, 1 base at V and 4 bases at J, with 22 bases in the middle. CDR3 amino acids: CASSIGGVGLQAGYGYTF. The CDR3 bases are TGTGCCAGTAGTATAGGTGGCGTGGGGCTACAGGCGGGCTATGGCTACACCTTC.

This sequence joins TRBV19 and TRBJ2-7; TRBD2 agrees at 7 bases. The CDR3 extends over 16 amino acids. J gave up 4 bases and V 5 bases, and 14 bases lay outside the gene matches. The germline gives CDR1 LNHDA, CDR2 SQIVND (reference sequence). In DNA, the CDR3 is TGTGCCAGTAGTCCTGGATACCGACTAGCAGATTACGAGCAGTACTTC. Its protein product is CASSPGYRLADYEQYF.

The genes are TRBV16 and TRBJ1-5; D gene ambiguous. The ends were cut back, 4 bases at V and 3 bases at J, with 13 bases in the middle. The CDR3 consists of 15 residues. The V gene's germline CDR1 is KGHSY and CDR2 FQNENV. The CDR3 loop is CASSPDGHSNQPQHF. DNA of the CDR3: TGTGCCAGCAGCCCGGACGGGCACTCCAATCAGCCCCAGCATTTT.

This rearrangement joins TRBV19 to TRBJ1-3; 10 bases are shared with TRBD1. Trimming took 6 bases from V and 7 from J; bases not matched to a gene: 9. This CDR3 region has 15 residues. Germline V gene sequence: CDR1 LNHDA, CDR2 SQIVND (reference sequence). The CDR3 DNA reads as TGTGCCAGTAGCCCGACGACAGGGGGCTTGAACACCATATATTTT. Its translation: CASSPTTGGLNTIYF.

This clone was seen a handful of times. J is TRBJ2-1 and V is TRBV6-7, with TRBD2 as a possible D gene (5 bases). TRBV6-7 is noted as an ORF with a role that remains uncertain. V lost 5 bases, J lost 5 bases, and 16 bases lay in between. This CDR3 comprises 15 residues. CDR3 DNA: TGTGCCAGCAGTGAAACCCTAGCAGGAAACAATGAGCAGTTCTTC. Protein product: CASSETLAGNNEQFF.

CDR3 amino acids: CATSRPVRGGTDTQYF. For the CDR3, the DNA is TGTGCCACCAGCAGGCCCGTGCGTGGCGGCACAGATACGCAGTATTTT. The chain is built from TRBV15 and TRBJ2-3, with no clear D. Trimming removed 3 bases from V and 1 base from J, with 14 bases in between. Germline-derived CDR1 and CDR2 are LNHNV and YYDKDF (reference sequence). The CDR3 has 16 amino acids.

The genes are TRBV29-1 and TRBJ1-2; 9 positions match TRBD1. With 4 bases clipped from V and 6 bases from J, the junction kept 6 bases outside the gene matches. Germline loops: CDR1 SQVTM, CDR2 ANQGSEA. The CDR3 runs 13 residues. The chain's CDR3 is CSVVQQGADGYTF. For the CDR3, the DNA is TGCAGCGTTGTCCAACAGGGGGCTGATGGCTACACCTTC.

V usage is TRBV5-1 and J usage is TRBJ1-1; TRBD1 might be the D (5 bases). In germline, CDR1 is SGHRS, CDR2 YFSETQ. V gave up 4 bases and J gave up 0 bases, with 10 bases separating them. CDR3 length equals 14 residues. The CDR3 here is CASSLGTVNTEAFF. The DNA of the CDR3 is TGCGCCAGCAGCCTCGGGACGGTGAACACTGAAGCTTTCTTT.

This chain joins TRBV5-1 and TRBJ2-3; the D gene is possibly TRBD2 (6 bases). V lost 2 bases, J lost 0 bases, and 16 bases lay in between. The length of the CDR3 is 17 residues. Germline lookup yields CDR1 SGHRS and CDR2 YFSETQ. The CDR3 nucleotides are TGCGCCAGCAGCTTATGGTCGCGGGGCCTTAGCACAGATACGCAGTATTTT. Translation gives CASSLWSRGLSTDTQYF.

The chain combines TRBV19 with TRBJ2-2; D may match TRBD1 or TRBD2 (5 bases each). The germline CDR1 and CDR2 sequences are LNHDA and SQIVND (reference sequence). The CDR3 covers 13 residues. V lost 7 bases to trimming and J lost 6 bases, with 12 bases between them. CDR3 sequence: CASMGRGPGELFF. The CDR3 DNA is TGTGCCAGTATGGGAAGGGGACCCGGGGAGCTGTTTTTT.

The CDR3 is CATSRDLAGGRPFNVLTF. The CDR3 nucleotides are TGTGCCACCAGCAGAGACCTAGCGGGGGGGCGTCCCTTCAACGTCCTGACTTTC. The rearrangement links TRBV15 to TRBJ2-6, with 12 bases lining up with TRBD2. V was clipped by 0 bases and J by 9 bases; unmatched bases: 9. The CDR3 length is 18 residues. Germline V gene lookup returns CDR1 LNHNV and CDR2 YYDKDF (reference sequence).

This sequence joins TRBV19 and TRBJ1-2; 12 bases align to TRBD1. Germline V gene data show CDR1 as LNHDA and CDR2 as SQIVND (reference sequence). After removal of 4 bases from V and 7 bases from J, the junction contained 10 bases not matched to a gene. The length of the CDR3 is 16 residues. The CDR3 loop is CASSTFPGTGGGGYTF. CDR3 bases: TGTGCCAGTAGTACTTTTCCGGGGACAGGGGGCGGTGGCTACACCTTC.

Points on this clone: One end of the junction does not line up with germline, which may come from a read error. This chain links TRBV19 with TRBJ1-1; tentative D call: TRBD1 (5 bases). Germline-derived CDR1 and CDR2 are LNHDA and SQIVND (reference sequence). The CDR3 totals 13 residues. The CDR3 reads CASSIGWGPEAFF. The CDR3 coding sequence is TGTGCCAGTAGTATAGGGTGGGGCCCCGAAGCTTTTTTT.

V is TRBV19 and J is TRBJ1-2, with a tentative D call TRBD1 (5 bases). The CDR3 loop spans 15 amino acids. Trimming took 5 bases from V and 3 from J, leaving 16 bases between them. The germline CDR1 and CDR2 sequences are LNHDA and SQIVND (reference sequence). CDR3 nucleotide sequence: TGTGCCAGTAGTTTCCAACAGGAGGGGTACTATGGCTACACCTTC. Its protein product is CASSFQQEGYYGYTF.

The chain is built from TRBV14 and TRBJ2-5; perhaps TRBD1 as D (5 bases). This CDR3 is built from 16 residues. V lost 0 bases to trimming and J lost 4 bases, with 15 bases between them. CDR1 is SGHDN and CDR2 is FVKESK in the germline V gene. The CDR3 DNA sequence: TGTGCCAGCAGCCAAGAGTATACCGACAGTCGAGAGACCCAGTACTTC. Translation: CASSQEYTDSRETQYF.

A few counts support this clone. The CDR3 spells CASSLGWGATEAFF. Written as DNA, the CDR3 is TGCGCCAGCAGCTTGGGGTGGGGGGCCACTGAAGCTTTCTTT. The V and J genes are TRBV5-1 and TRBJ1-1, with D tentatively TRBD1 (6 bases). The CDR3 has 14 residues. CDR1 SGHRS and CDR2 YFSETQ come from the germline V gene. Trimming took off 0 bases at V and 4 bases at J, with 10 bases between the two ends. The whole variable domain, filled in from reference TRBV5-1 and TRBJ1-1, reads KAGVTQTPRYLIKTRGQQVTLSCSPISGHRSVSWYQQTPGQGLQFLFEYFSETQRNKGNFPGRFSGRQFSNSRSEMNVSTLELGDSALYLCASSLGWGATEAFFGQGTRLTVV.

V gene TRBV11-3 combines with J gene TRBJ2-1, with 7 bases that match TRBD2. V shed 4 bases and J 4 bases; nucleotides not matched to a gene: 7. Germline loops: CDR1 SGHNT, CDR2 YENEEA. The CDR3 runs to 15 residues. CDR3 bases: TGTGCCAGCAGCTCCGGACTAGGCGGGTACAATGAGCAGTTCTTC. It translates to CASSSGLGGYNEQFF.

V usage is TRBV4-1 and J usage is TRBJ2-7, with D maybe TRBD1 (6 bases). The CDR3 runs to 15 residues. Germline V CDR1 and CDR2: MGHRA, YSYEKL. V lost 1 base, J lost 1 base, and 11 bases lay in between. CDR3 amino acids: CASSQGAGASYEQYF. The CDR3 nucleotides are TGCGCCAGCAGCCAAGGGGCAGGGGCTTCCTACGAGCAGTACTTC.

This sequence joins TRBV9 and TRBJ2-5; TRBD2 is a possible D gene (6 bases). Trimming stripped 4 bases from V and 5 bases from J, with 18 bases between. The CDR3 covers 15 residues. In germline, CDR1 is SGDLS, CDR2 YYNGEE. Here the CDR3 DNA reads TGTGCCAGCAGCCCCCACCAGACTAGAAGGGAGACCCAGTACTTC. This codes for CASSPHQTRRETQYF.